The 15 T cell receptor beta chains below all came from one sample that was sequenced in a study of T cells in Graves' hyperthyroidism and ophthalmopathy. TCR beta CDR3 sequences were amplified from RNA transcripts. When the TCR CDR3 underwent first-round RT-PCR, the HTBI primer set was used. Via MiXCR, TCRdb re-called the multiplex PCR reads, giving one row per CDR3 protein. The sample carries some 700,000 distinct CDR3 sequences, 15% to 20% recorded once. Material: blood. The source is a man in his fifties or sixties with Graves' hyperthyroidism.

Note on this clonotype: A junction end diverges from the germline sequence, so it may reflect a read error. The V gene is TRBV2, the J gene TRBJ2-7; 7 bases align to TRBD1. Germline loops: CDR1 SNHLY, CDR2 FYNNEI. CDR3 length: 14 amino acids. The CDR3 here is CASREGTAKYEQYF. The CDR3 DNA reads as TGTGCCAGCAGGGAAGGGACAGCGAAGTACGAGCAGTACTTC. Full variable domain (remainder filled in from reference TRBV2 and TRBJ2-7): EPEVTQTPSHQVTQMGQEVILRCVPISNHLYFYWYRQILGQKVEFLVSFYNNEISEKSEIFDDQFSVERPDGSNFTLKIRSTKLEDSAMYFCASREGTAKYEQYFGPGTRLTVT.

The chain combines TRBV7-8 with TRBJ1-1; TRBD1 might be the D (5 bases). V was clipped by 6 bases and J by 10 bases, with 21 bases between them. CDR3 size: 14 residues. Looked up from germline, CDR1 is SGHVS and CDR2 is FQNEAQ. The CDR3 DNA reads TGTGCCAGCAGTCTCCGCCGGGGGTGGGATGGAGCTTTCTTT. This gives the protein CASSLRRGWDGAFF. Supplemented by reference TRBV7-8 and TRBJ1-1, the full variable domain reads GAGVSQSPRYKVAKRGQDVALRCDPISGHVSLFWYQQALGQGPEFLTYFQNEAQLDKSGLPSDRFFAERPEGSVSTLKIQRTQQEDSAVYLCASSLRRGWDGAFFGQGTRLTVV.

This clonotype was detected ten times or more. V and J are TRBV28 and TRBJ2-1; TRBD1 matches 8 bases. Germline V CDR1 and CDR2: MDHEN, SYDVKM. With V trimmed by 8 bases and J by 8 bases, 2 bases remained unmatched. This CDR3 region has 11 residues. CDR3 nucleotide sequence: TGTGCCAGCCAGGGGGCTTATGAGCAGTTCTTC. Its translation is CASQGAYEQFF.

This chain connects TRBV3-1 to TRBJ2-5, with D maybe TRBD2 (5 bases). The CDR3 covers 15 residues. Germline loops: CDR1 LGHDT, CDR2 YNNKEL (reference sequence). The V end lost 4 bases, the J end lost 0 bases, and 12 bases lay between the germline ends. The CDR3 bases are TGTGCCAGCAGCCCCTGGGGAGATAACCAAGAGACCCAGTACTTC. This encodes CASSPWGDNQETQYF.

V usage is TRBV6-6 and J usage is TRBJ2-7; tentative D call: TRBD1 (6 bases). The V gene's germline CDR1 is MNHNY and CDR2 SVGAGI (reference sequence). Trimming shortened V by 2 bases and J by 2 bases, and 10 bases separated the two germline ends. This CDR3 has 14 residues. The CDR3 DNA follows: TGTGCCAGCAGTTACCTGACAGGAACCTACGAGCAGTACTTC. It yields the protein CASSYLTGTYEQYF.

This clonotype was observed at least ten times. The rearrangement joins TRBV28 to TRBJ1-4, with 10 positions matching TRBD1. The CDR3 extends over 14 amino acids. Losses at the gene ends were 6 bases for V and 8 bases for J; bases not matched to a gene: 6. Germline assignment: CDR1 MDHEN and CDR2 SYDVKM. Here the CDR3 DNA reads TGTGCCAGCAGCAACCGGGACAGGGGAGAAAAACTGTTTTTT. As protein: CASSNRDRGEKLFF.

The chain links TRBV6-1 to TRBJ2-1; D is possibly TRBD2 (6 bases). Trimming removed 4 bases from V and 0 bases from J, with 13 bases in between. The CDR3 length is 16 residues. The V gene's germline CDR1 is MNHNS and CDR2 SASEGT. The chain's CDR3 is CASSGEAGYSYNEQFF. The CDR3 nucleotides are TGTGCCAGCAGTGGGGAGGCCGGGTACTCCTACAATGAGCAGTTCTTC.

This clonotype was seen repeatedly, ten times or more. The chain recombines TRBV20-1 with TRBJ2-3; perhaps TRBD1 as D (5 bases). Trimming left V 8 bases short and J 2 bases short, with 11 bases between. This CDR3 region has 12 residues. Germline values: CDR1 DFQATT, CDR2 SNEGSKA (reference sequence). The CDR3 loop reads CSLDSHTDTQYF. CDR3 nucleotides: TGCAGTCTCGACAGCCACACAGATACGCAGTATTTT.

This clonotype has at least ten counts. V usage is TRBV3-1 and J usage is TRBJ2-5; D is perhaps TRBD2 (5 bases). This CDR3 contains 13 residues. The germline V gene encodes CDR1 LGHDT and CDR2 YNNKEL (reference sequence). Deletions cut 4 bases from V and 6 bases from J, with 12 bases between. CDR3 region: CASSPLAGKTQYF. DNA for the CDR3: TGTGCCAGCAGCCCGCTAGCAGGAAAGACCCAGTACTTC.

CDR3 bases: TGCAGTGCGCTGCAGGGAAGGGCAGATACGCAGTATTTT. It encodes CSALQGRADTQYF. The chain combines TRBV20-1 with TRBJ2-3; D perhaps matches TRBD1 (5 bases). Trimming removed 6 bases from V and 4 bases from J, with 14 bases in between. Germline CDR1 and CDR2: DFQATT and SNEGSKA (reference sequence). CDR3 length: 13 residues.

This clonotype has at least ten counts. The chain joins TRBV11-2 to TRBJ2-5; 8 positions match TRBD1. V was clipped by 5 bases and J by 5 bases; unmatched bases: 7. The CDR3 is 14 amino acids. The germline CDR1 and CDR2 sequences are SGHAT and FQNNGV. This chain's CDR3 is CASSIRQGIETQYF. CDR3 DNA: TGTGCCAGCAGCATTCGACAGGGGATTGAGACCCAGTACTTC.

The CDR3 DNA sequence: TGTGCCAGCATCATTAGCGGGAGGCCTAACAATGAGCAGTTCTTC. Residues: CASIISGRPNNEQFF. The chain uses TRBV7-9 and TRBJ2-1; 10 bases align to TRBD2. Per germline, CDR1 SEHNR and CDR2 FQNEAQ (reference sequence). The CDR3 runs to 15 residues. The J segment lost 5 bases and the V segment lost 7 bases, leaving 8 bases of the junction unmatched.

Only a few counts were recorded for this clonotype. CDR3 DNA sequence: TGTGCCAGCACCAAGTGGTTGGGGAACAATCAGCCCCAGCATTTT. It is translated as CASTKWLGNNQPQHF. The chain links TRBV12-3 or TRBV12-4 to TRBJ1-5; D is uncertain. The CDR3 runs 15 residues. V was pared by 7 bases and J by 3 bases, with 16 bases between.

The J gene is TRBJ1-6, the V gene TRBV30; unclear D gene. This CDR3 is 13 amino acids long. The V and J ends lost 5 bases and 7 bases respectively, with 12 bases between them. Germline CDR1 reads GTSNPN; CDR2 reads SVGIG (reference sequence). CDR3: CAWLWQENSPLHF. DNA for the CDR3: TGTGCCTGGTTGTGGCAGGAGAATTCACCCCTCCACTTT.

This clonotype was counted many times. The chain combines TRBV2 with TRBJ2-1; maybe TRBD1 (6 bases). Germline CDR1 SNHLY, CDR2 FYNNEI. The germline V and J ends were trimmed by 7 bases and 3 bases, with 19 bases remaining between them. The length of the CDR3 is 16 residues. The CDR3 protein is CASKEDSGTRYNEQFF. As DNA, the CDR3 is TGTGCCAGCAAAGAAGATTCCGGGACACGCTACAATGAGCAGTTCTTC.